A selection of T cell receptor beta chains follows, all from one sample in a study of PD-1 blockade in classical Hodgkin lymphoma. Profiling relied on immunoSEQ multiplex PCR, and the TCRdb table lists in-frame clones only, not all of them. This table has approximately 44,000 clones, around 69% appearing once. The material sequenced was peripheral blood mononuclear cells (PBMCs), taken before the fourth cycle of nivolumab. The receptors here all came from a human donor with classical Hodgkin lymphoma. The CDR3 runs from the conserved cysteine through the conserved F or W. The order of the fields is CDR3 protein, CDR3 DNA, J gene, V gene, clone size, D gene. D genes are given only for firm matches. Clone size is stated in some rows and not others, as once, few, many or a class when expanded.

CDR3aa: CASSFSSFQETQYF
CDR3nt: TGTGCCAGCAGCTTTTCCAGCTTTCAAGAGACCCAGTACTTC
j_gene: TRBJ2-5
v_gene: TRBV5-4
abundance: NA
d_gene: NA

CDR3aa: CASSSKVKGLYEQYF
CDR3nt: TGCGCCAGCAGCTCGAAAGTAAAGGGACTCTACGAGCAGTACTTC
j_gene: TRBJ2-7
v_gene: TRBV5-1
abundance: NA
d_gene: NA

CDR3aa: CASSLTTPPDEQFF
CDR3nt: TGTGCCAGCAGCTTAACGACCCCCCCGGATGAGCAGTTCTTC
j_gene: TRBJ2-1
v_gene: TRBV7-3
abundance: few
d_gene: NA

CDR3aa: CASSGNYYNEQFF
CDR3nt: TGTGCCAGCAGCGGCAACTACTACAATGAGCAGTTCTTC
j_gene: TRBJ2-1
v_gene: TRBV9
abundance: NA
d_gene: NA

CDR3aa: CASSFTDTQYF
CDR3nt: TGTGCCAGCAGCTTCACAGATACGCAGTATTTT
j_gene: TRBJ2-3
v_gene: TRBV11-2
abundance: few
d_gene: NA

CDR3aa: CASSSGTGGELFF
CDR3nt: TGCGCCAGCAGTTCCGGGACAGGGGGCGAGCTGTTTTTT
j_gene: TRBJ2-2
v_gene: TRBV10-1
abundance: NA
d_gene: TRBD1

CDR3aa: CASSLARASQPQHF
CDR3nt: TGTGCCAGCAGCTTAGCGCGGGCGTCTCAGCCCCAGCATTTT
j_gene: TRBJ1-5
v_gene: TRBV7-2
abundance: medium-sized
d_gene: NA

CDR3aa: CAISEDFNEKLFF
CDR3nt: TGTGCCATCAGTGAGGACTTTAATGAAAAACTGTTTTTT
j_gene: TRBJ1-4
v_gene: TRBV10-3
abundance: few
d_gene: NA

CDR3aa: CASRGTDAREYYGYTF
CDR3nt: TGTGCCAGCAGGGGGACAGACGCTCGAGAATACTATGGCTACACCTTC
j_gene: TRBJ1-2
v_gene: TRBV2
abundance: NA
d_gene: TRBD1

CDR3aa: CASSDPDRVEKLFF
CDR3nt: TGCGCCAGCAGTGATCCGGACAGGGTAGAAAAACTGTTTTTT
j_gene: TRBJ1-4
v_gene: TRBV10-1
abundance: once
d_gene: TRBD1

CDR3aa: CASSPGTSGAYEQYF
CDR3nt: TGCGCCAGCAGCCCCGGGACTAGCGGGGCCTACGAGCAGTACTTC
j_gene: TRBJ2-7
v_gene: TRBV4-3
abundance: NA
d_gene: TRBD2

CDR3aa: CASSLGQGPQPQHF
CDR3nt: TGTGCCAGCAGCCTCGGACAGGGTCCTCAGCCCCAGCATTTT
j_gene: TRBJ1-5
v_gene: TRBV11-3
abundance: NA
d_gene: TRBD1

CDR3aa: CASSVSGQPNQPQHF
CDR3nt: TGTGCCAGCAGCGTATCGGGACAGCCCAATCAGCCCCAGCATTTT
j_gene: TRBJ1-5
v_gene: TRBV9
abundance: NA
d_gene: TRBD1

CDR3aa: CASSLQQGVYNEQFF
CDR3nt: TGTGCCAGCAGCTTACAGCAGGGAGTCTACAATGAGCAGTTCTTC
j_gene: TRBJ2-1
v_gene: TRBV7-2
abundance: NA
d_gene: NA

CDR3aa: CASSLGVTRNQPQHF
CDR3nt: TGTGCCAGCAGCTTGGGGGTGACCCGCAATCAGCCCCAGCATTTT
j_gene: TRBJ1-5
v_gene: TRBV5-5
abundance: few
d_gene: NA

CDR3aa: CASSLGQGIGYTF
CDR3nt: TGTGCCAGCAGTTTAGGGCAGGGTATTGGCTACACCTTC
j_gene: TRBJ1-2
v_gene: TRBV27
abundance: NA
d_gene: NA